The 9 T cell receptor beta chains below were found in one sample sequenced in a study of the immune and genomic landscape of osteosarcoma. Primary, local recurrence and metastasis osteosarcoma tumors were taken after treatment from poor-prognosis patients. Sequenced by immunoSEQ multiplex PCR; TCRdb stores in-frame clones only, minus some. This table holds some 10,000 clones, around two thirds found once. The material sequenced was osteosarcoma tumor tissue from the lung. The receptor set was obtained from a human donor with osteosarcoma.

The rearrangement uses TRBV6-4 and TRBJ1-4; D is unresolved. Germline CDR1 reads MRHNA; CDR2 reads SNTAGT. With 11 bases removed from V and 11 bases from J, the gap between germline ends came to 12 bases. There are 10 residues in the CDR3. The CDR3 loop reads CAGRALKLFF. The CDR3 region has the DNA TGTGCCGGTCGGGCATTGAAACTGTTTTTT.

The CDR3 coding sequence is TGTGCCAGCAGCAAAAGGGGGGCATATACGAACACCGGGGAGCTGTTTTTT. Residues: CASSKRGAYTNTGELFF. The chain employs TRBV7-6 and TRBJ2-2, with D perhaps TRBD1 or TRBD2 (6 bases each). Germline V lookup: CDR1 SGHVS, CDR2 FNYEAQ. V was trimmed by 5 bases and J by 0 bases, leaving 16 bases between them. The CDR3 has 17 residues.

This clone was picked up one time. V and J are TRBV9 and TRBJ2-1; maybe TRBD2 (5 bases). CDR3 length equals 14 residues. Trimming left V 3 bases short and J 5 bases short, with 12 bases between. CDR1 is SGDLS and CDR2 is YYNGEE in the germline V gene. CDR3 in amino acids: CASSGGPLDNEQFF. The CDR3 DNA reads TGTGCCAGCAGCGGAGGGCCCCTCGACAATGAGCAGTTCTTC.

The V and J genes are TRBV9 and TRBJ2-3; D is perhaps TRBD2 (5 bases). The CDR3 extends over 14 amino acids. V gave up 0 bases and J gave up 4 bases, with 9 bases separating them. CDR1 and CDR2 (germline): SGDLS, YYNGEE. CDR3 DNA: TGTGCCAGCAGCGTAGACGGGATATCAGATACGCAGTATTTT. Its translation is CASSVDGISDTQYF.

This chain joins TRBV2 and TRBJ2-1, with TRBD2 matching 8 bases. The J segment lost 8 bases and the V segment lost 10 bases, leaving 19 bases of the junction unmatched. The V gene's germline CDR1 is SNHLY and CDR2 FYNNEI. The CDR3 has 16 residues. CDR3 DNA sequence: TGTGCCACCTTCTGGAATCTAGCGGGCGGGGGCGATGAGCAGTTCTTC. Translated: CATFWNLAGGGDEQFF.

This clone is medium-sized in the sample. The V gene is TRBV19, the J gene TRBJ2-7, with D perhaps TRBD1 or TRBD2 (6 bases each). Trimming removed 3 bases at V and 5 bases at J, with 17 bases between. There are 15 residues in the CDR3. Germline V gene data show CDR1 as LNHDA and CDR2 as SQIVND (reference sequence). CDR3: CASSIRRGGNNEQYF. The CDR3 nucleotides read TGTGCCAGTAGTATTCGGAGAGGGGGGAACAACGAGCAGTACTTC.

This chain joins TRBV19 and TRBJ1-2, with 8 bases lining up with TRBD1. CDR1 is LNHDA, CDR2 SQIVND, per germline (reference sequence). The CDR3 sequence is 13 residues long. V shed 1 base, J shed 7 bases, and the junction held 2 bases outside the gene matches. The CDR3, as DNA: TGTGCCAGTAGTATAGCAGGGGGCTTTGGCTACACCTTC. Encoded protein: CASSIAGGFGYTF.

The rearrangement joins TRBV28 to TRBJ2-3; 8 nucleotides match TRBD1. V lost 10 bases to trimming and J lost 0 bases; unmatched junction nucleotides: 15. This CDR3 has 17 amino acids. Germline-derived CDR1 and CDR2 are MDHEN and SYDVKM. The CDR3 reads CATSPPLGQGSTDTQYF. The CDR3, as DNA: TGTGCCACCTCCCCCCCCCTCGGACAGGGAAGCACAGATACGCAGTATTTT.

The J gene is TRBJ2-7, the V gene TRBV27; 8 bases line up with TRBD1. V gave up 3 bases and J gave up 0 bases; unmatched junction bases: 4. The CDR3 sequence is 15 residues long. CDR1 and CDR2 (germline): MNHEY, SMNVEV (reference sequence). CDR3 protein: CASSFLGQGSYEQYF. The CDR3, as DNA: TGTGCCAGCAGTTTTCTAGGACAGGGCTCCTACGAGCAGTACTTC.